The clone carrying this T cell receptor beta chain has just a few counts. This specimen belongs to a study of cytomegalovirus exposure and HLA in healthy donors. The germline V gene has CDR1 MNHEY and CDR2 SVGAGI. The CDR3 spans 13 residues. V lost 7 bases, J lost 5 bases, and 14 bases lay in between. The PCR had 60 Vbeta and 13 Jbeta primers. TCRdb's table, derived via immunoSEQ multiplex PCR, lists solely in-frame clones and lacks some. The repertoire holds fewer than 200,000 clones, with 55% to 80% as singletons. This rearrangement joins TRBV6-5 to TRBJ1-1; a weak D match, TRBD1 (6 bases). Sequencing was performed on PBMCs. This clonotype was obtained from a woman aged 18-29 years in good health and CMV-seropositive. The CDR3 DNA is TGTGCCAGCATGGGGGCATCAAGAACTGAAGCTTTCTTT. This encodes CASMGASRTEAFF.